This TCR beta chain was sequenced for a study of cytomegalovirus exposure and HLA in healthy donors. Study-level results: In a later analysis, V- and J-gene trimming of beta chains associated with a DCLRE1C missense variant, replicated independently. In an earlier analysis, about 87% or about 30%: the productive usage of most TCR beta V segments. Most TCRs appeared rarely, but some public TCRs recurred in many donors.

The CDR3 sequence is 16 residues long. V shed 2 bases and J shed 0 bases, with 13 bases lying between them. From germline, CDR1 is SGHTA and CDR2 FQGNSA. It was with 60 Vbeta and 13 Jbeta primers that the PCR ran. Produced via immunoSEQ multiplex PCR; TCRdb's table is partial and in-frame only. The table has some 150,000 clones, more than 60% seen once. Concerning this clone: Its specificity is unknown.

The V gene is TRBV7-2, the J gene TRBJ1-2; D remains ambiguous. Sequenced sample: PBMCs. This TCR was sampled from a female donor in good health and CMV-seronegative. The CDR3 region is CASSLLGGFPNYGYTF. The DNA for the CDR3 is TGTGCCAGCAGCTTACTGGGCGGGTTCCCTAACTATGGCTACACCTTC. Full variable domain (rest looked up from reference TRBV7-2 and TRBJ1-2): GAGVSQSPSNKVTEKGKDVELRCDPISGHTALYWYRQSLGQGLEFLIYFQGNSAPDKSGLPSDRFSAERTGGSVSTLTIQRTQQEDSAVYLCASSLLGGFPNYGYTFGSGTRLTVV.